These T cell receptor beta chains were read from a single sample in a study of blood T cells in healthy people across ages. From the 5' RACE reads, TCRdb called clonotypes with MiXCR, one entry per CDR3 protein. Counted here are about 780,000 distinct CDR3 sequences, about half occurring once; the ten biggest clones make up around 18%. Sequenced: blood. These receptors all come from an elderly man in good health. CDR3s leave out the opening cysteine and the closing phenylalanine or tryptophan. The order of the fields is J gene, V gene, CDR3 protein.

NA | TRBV7-2 | ASSLASGRQSSYNEQY
TRBJ2-5 | TRBV12-3/TRBV12-4 | ASRILGFETQY
TRBJ2-1 | TRBV6-2/TRBV6-3 | ASSYGGAGRNEQF
TRBJ2-2 | TRBV4-3 | ASSQDWDSGSANPGELF
TRBJ2-5 | TRBV7-2 | ASLRGEREGLETQY
TRBJ1-4 | TRBV5-1 | ASSLGTGPEKLF
TRBJ2-1 | TRBV7-6 | ASRHTTHNEQF
TRBJ2-7 | TRBV20-1 | SAERGRDSYEQY
TRBJ2-6 | TRBV28 | ASSLGGGIYVLT
TRBJ1-5 | TRBV7-9 | ASSVGSDNQPQH
TRBJ2-7 | TRBV29-1 | SVRTSAGEQY
TRBJ2-1 | TRBV9 | ASSVALADPNEQF
TRBJ1-4 | TRBV27 | ASSLQGREKLF
TRBJ1-3 | TRBV3-1 | ASSQDRDGDTIY
TRBJ2-7 | TRBV2 | VSSQSGRANEQY
TRBJ1-4 | TRBV12-3/TRBV12-4 | ASSLARNEKLF
TRBJ1-4 | TRBV7-2 | ASSGSEGEGEKLF
TRBJ2-7 | TRBV9 | ASSVGQDSSYEQY
TRBJ2-5 | TRBV5-1 | ASSPGLAGVGETQY
NA | TRBV18 | ASSPRSTSGSYEQY
TRBJ2-7 | TRBV7-9 | ASGLGSSYEQY
TRBJ1-2 | TRBV20-1 | SAKRGAAVGYT
TRBJ2-6 | TRBV20-1 | SAQDSQISGANVLT
TRBJ1-6 | TRBV20-1 | SATGQYNSPLH
TRBJ1-2 | TRBV7-2 | ASSPRLDRGNGYT
TRBJ2-1 | TRBV10-3 | AISFGLAGEGNEQF
TRBJ2-1 | TRBV2 | ASSESPEQF
TRBJ2-3 | TRBV29-1 | SVESHLAGGTDTQY
TRBJ1-4 | TRBV28 | ASTGPAVNEKLF
TRBJ2-3 | TRBV30 | AWWISNTDTQY
TRBJ2-1 | TRBV5-1 | ASTGTSGNNEQF
TRBJ2-3 | TRBV20-1 | SARPSGRPTDTQY
TRBJ2-3 | TRBV7-2 | ASSLVGGNPPDTQY
TRBJ2-3 | TRBV12-3/TRBV12-4 | ASSQDSLTDTQY
TRBJ2-5 | TRBV20-1 | SARAGTGDETQY
TRBJ2-7 | TRBV6-5 | ASSYLAGRDYEQY
TRBJ1-6 | TRBV12-3/TRBV12-4 | ASSLEGQGDSPLH
TRBJ2-6 | TRBV6-5 | ASSYRRTSGGAAGANVLT
TRBJ1-4 | TRBV12-3/TRBV12-4 | ASSRTGTVEKLF
TRBJ1-2 | TRBV7-2 | ASSLNDRVDGYT
TRBJ2-3 | TRBV11-3 | ASRSRDTQY